This T cell receptor (beta chain) was sequenced for a study of control samples from healthy donors and cancer patients. Method: immunoSEQ multiplex PCR; TCRdb's copy keeps in-frame clones and lacks some. This sample's table reports fewer than 200,000 clones. The ends were cut back, 0 bases at V and 0 bases at J, with 14 bases in the middle. The CDR3 consists of 17 residues. This receptor was obtained from a woman under 40 in good health. The sample consisted of blood. V gene TRBV23-1 combines with J gene TRBJ1-2, with unresolved D. TRBV23-1 is designated an ORF whose function remains uncertain. Here the CDR3 reads CASSQSASDRPNYGYTF. CDR3 nucleotide sequence: TGCGCCAGCAGTCAATCGGCGTCGGACCGACCTAACTATGGCTACACCTTC.